This T cell receptor (beta chain) was recovered during a study of blood T cells in healthy people across ages. The CDR3 runs to 15 residues. Per the germline V gene, CDR1 is SGHTA and CDR2 is FQGNSA. Study results and limitations: The authors considered diversity estimates from one million T cells to be underestimates. As age increased, TCR beta diversity per million T cells fell in a roughly linear fashion.

Comments on this clonotype: As yet, its antigen is unknown. Germline and junction disagree at one end, which may indicate a read error.

Healthy Caucasian individuals from Russia aged 6 to 90 served as donors. Using a J-beta primer mix together with a sample-barcoded 5' primer, a second PCR was run for roughly 6 to 11 cycles. Every cDNA molecule bore a tag from a template-switch adaptor containing 12 random nucleotides. TCRdb re-derived calls from the 5' RACE reads in MiXCR, one entry per CDR3 protein. Counted here are about 620,000 distinct CDR3 sequences, roughly 21% occurring once; the ten biggest clones make up 3% to 4%. The sample was blood. This clonotype originated in a man between 70 and 80 years old in good health. The V and J genes are TRBV7-2 and TRBJ2-1; D is undetermined. CDR3 in amino acids: CASSSDVSSYNEQLF. CDR3 in DNA: TGTGCCAGCAGCTCCGACGTCAGCTCCTACAATGAGCAGCTCTTC.